The rows below give T cell receptor beta chains drawn from one sample of a study of blood T cells in healthy people across ages. Each CDR3 protein is one row after TCRdb ran MiXCR on the 5' RACE reads. The sample records 1.8 million or so distinct CDR3 sequences, roughly 43% being singletons. The specimen was blood. These receptors came from a human donor in good health. Each CDR3 is given with its conserved first and last residue. A D gene is named only where the DNA matches it firmly. Some rows have no size entry. The others give once, few or many, or a class for an expanded clone.

cdr3_aa	cdr3_nt	clone_size	v_call	j_call	d_call
CASSYQRGVYEQYF	TGTGCCAGCAGTTACCAGCGGGGCGTCTACGAGCAGTACTTC	-	TRBV6-5	TRBJ2-7	TRBD2
CASSLSVGRETQYF	TGTGCCAGCAGTTTATCGGTGGGCAGGGAGACCCAGTACTTC	-	TRBV12-3/TRBV12-4	TRBJ2-5	-
CASSFGQPSYEQYF	TGTGCCAGCAGTTTTGGACAGCCCTCCTACGAGCAGTACTTC	-	TRBV6-5	TRBJ2-7	-
CASTVRLGSQTKTDTQYF	TGTGCCAGCACCGTAAGGCTTGGTAGCCAAACGAAGACAGATACGCAGTATTTT	many	TRBV6-2/TRBV6-3	TRBJ2-3	-
CASSLSPNTEAFF	TGTGCCAGCAGCTTGAGCCCGAACACTGAAGCTTTCTTT	many	TRBV5-1	TRBJ1-1	-
CASSRTQSTDTQYF	TGTGCCAGCAGTCGGACACAAAGCACAGATACGCAGTATTTT	-	TRBV12-3/TRBV12-4	TRBJ2-3	-
CSVRTGSTGANVLTF	TGCAGCGTACGGACAGGGAGCACCGGGGCCAACGTCCTGACTTTC	many	TRBV29-1	TRBJ2-6	TRBD1
CASSLRTARRGYNEQFF	TGTGCCAGCAGTCTTAGGACAGCACGGAGGGGGTACAATGAGCAGTTCTTC	many	TRBV12-3/TRBV12-4	TRBJ2-1	-
CASSQTGTKYF	TGTGCCAGCAGCCAGACCGGGACTAAGTACTTC	-	TRBV4-2	TRBJ2-4	TRBD2
CASSFQGGRGMEQFF	TGTGCCAGCAGTTTTCAAGGGGGTAGGGGCATGGAGCAGTTCTTC	-	TRBV12-3/TRBV12-4	TRBJ2-1	-
CASKGTVSSNEQFF	TGTGCCAGCAAAGGGACAGTTTCAAGCAATGAGCAGTTCTTC	-	TRBV2	TRBJ2-1	TRBD1
CASSRTLGGGGRTYSGANVLTF	TGTGCCAGCAGCCGTACCCTGGGTGGTGGGGGACGAACCTACTCTGGGGCCAACGTCCTGACTTTC	few	TRBV4-2	TRBJ2-6	-
CSADDRHTDTQYF	TGCAGTGCCGACGACAGGCACACAGATACGCAGTATTTT	few	TRBV20-1	TRBJ2-3	-
CSARVSGRGEQYF	TGCAGTGCTAGAGTATCAGGCAGGGGCGAGCAGTACTTC	-	TRBV20-1	TRBJ2-7	-
CASSPRGTGFVGNQPQHF	TGTGCCAGCAGTCCCCGAGGGACAGGGTTTGTGGGCAATCAGCCCCAGCATTTT	-	TRBV28	TRBJ1-5	TRBD1
CASSLVPSTSGGARRNPDTQYF	TGTGCCAGCAGCTTAGTTCCCTCGACTAGCGGGGGGGCCAGGAGGAACCCAGATACGCAGTATTTT	-	TRBV11-2	TRBJ2-3	TRBD2
CSSVGGGGLNTQYF	TGCAGCTCTGTAGGCGGGGGGGGACTAAATACGCAGTATTTT	-	TRBV29-1	TRBJ2-3	TRBD2
CSAFGRAGGTDTQYF	TGCAGTGCCTTTGGGCGAGCGGGGGGGACAGATACGCAGTATTTT	-	TRBV20-1	TRBJ2-3	TRBD2
CSAQSGGSTDTQYF	TGCAGTGCTCAGAGCGGGGGTAGCACAGATACGCAGTATTTT	-	TRBV20-1	TRBJ2-3	TRBD2
CASRAQGDYEQYF	TGTGCCAGCAGAGCCCAGGGGGACTACGAGCAGTACTTC	-	TRBV7-2	TRBJ2-7	TRBD1
CASSLSGQGIQPQHF	TGTGCCAGCAGCTTATCGGGACAGGGTATTCAGCCCCAGCATTTT	-	TRBV7-9	TRBJ1-5	TRBD1
CSGSYNEQFF	TGCAGCGGTTCCTACAATGAGCAGTTCTTC	many	TRBV29-1	TRBJ2-1	-